A single T cell receptor (beta chain) is shown here with its context. In its sample, this clone was seen once. Its target antigen remains unknown. One base away there is no much larger clone; base qualities are not given. The time point label here, explained by the study, means: progressive disease on ibrutinib. For TCR beta library preparation, about 2 micrograms of genomic DNA were extracted from the cryopreserved PBMCs. High-throughput TCR beta sequencing was performed on longitudinal blood samples from CLL patients receiving ibrutinib monotherapy. The patients were enrolled in a single-center, open-label phase 2 trial of ibrutinib monotherapy. This sample stems from a study of cytotoxic CD8 clonotypes in ibrutinib-treated CLL (dated by TCRdb to about 2021). With regard to the full study: The cohort included some 14 treatment-naive and under 13 relapsed/refractory patients; about 18 were IGHV unmutated. Partial responses were observed in some 24 patients and complete responses in 2; after a median follow-up of 68 months, remission was maintained in 14 patients and progression was observed in roughly twelve. Samples at response were collected after a median of roughly twelve months of treatment, with a range of roughly 6 to 36 months. On average, each sample yielded 250,000 to 300,000 productive templates and 94,082 productive rearrangements. Of the approximately 87 participants in the trial, about 26 had longitudinal samples available. Cryopreserved peripheral blood mononuclear cells were collected at three points: before therapy, at response, and at either sustained remission or disease progression. Patients were still on ibrutinib when every remission and progressive disease sample was collected. The study at large found these results: An increase in clonality was observed at ibrutinib response, with clonality remaining stable during sustained remission and falling back toward baseline at progression. Sampling times were not matched between sustained-remission and progressing patients, and lymph node repertoires were not studied. Baseline clonality exceeded that of age-matched healthy donors and correlated strongly with circulating CD8+ T-cell counts. Public clonotypes were rare and either shrank or stayed stable during treatment, and the rise in clonality at ibrutinib response reflected expansion of private clonotypes.

CDR3 length: 13 amino acids, cysteine to phenylalanine. Only CDR3 DNA is held: 39 bases, read in frame from base 1. Trimming takes 1 base from V and 7 bases from J, and the germline ends sit 10 bases apart. In the germline V gene, CDR1 corresponds to SGHAT and CDR2 to FQNNGV. The goal of deep resolution MiSeq sequencing was a depth between 1 in 1 million and 1 in 200,000 T cells, and coverage averaged 10x per clonotype. The immunoSEQ hsTCRB Kit was used to generate the TCR beta libraries. On the study's bioinformatics: ImmunoSEQ Data Assistant and ImmunoSEQ Analyzer were used for data analysis, and V, D and J genes were assigned according to IMGT definitions. Clonality was computed as one minus normalized Shannon entropy of productive rearrangement frequencies, ranging from 0 to 1. Public clonotype analysis was restricted to overrepresented clonotypes comprising at least 0.05% of each patient's repertoire. Fewer than 15 repertoires from age-matched healthy donors, obtained from immuneACCESS, served as clonality controls. Here the immuneACCESS table is served through TCRdb, limited to in-frame sequences with V and J called. Missing clones are a known gap in these copies; in checked studies unresolved V genes cover under half, and the rest lacks a known reason. V, J and clone size were drawn from that table, and D and trimming were deduced from the DNA. The sample has about 300,000 clones on record, 60% to 80% of them singletons. The ten largest make up 5.6% of the sample.

This specimen consisted of PBMCs, obtained at disease progression, from a patient treated with ibrutinib. This TCR was recovered from a human donor with chronic lymphocytic leukemia. The rearranged chain carries TRBV11-2 and TRBJ1-1; the D region possibly corresponds to TRBD1 (5 bases align). The CDR3 in this case is CASSLARTLEAFF. The bases read TGTGCCAGCAGCTTAGCCCGGACACTTGAAGCTTTCTTT.